At least ten counts were recorded for the clone carrying this T cell receptor beta chain. Antigen: not known. Calling Graves' hyperthyroidism stable meant ophthalmopathy did not progress within 18 months. Isolation of PBMCs was performed on about 10 ml fresh peripheral blood. The CDR3 totals 15 residues. Trimming shortened V by 1 base and J by 6 bases, and 15 bases separated the two germline ends. Germline-derived CDR1 and CDR2 are MGHRA and YSYEKL. Researchers took RNA transcripts and amplified the TCR beta CDR3 regions from them. RT-PCR in the first round (using the HTBI primer set) targeted the TCR CDR3. In TCRdb, the multiplex PCR reads were re-called with MiXCR into one record per CDR3 protein. The repertoire has a few hundred thousand distinct CDR3 sequences, around a sixth of them found once; the top ten carry over 7.5%. This specimen comes from a study of T cells in Graves' hyperthyroidism and ophthalmopathy.

Study-wide results and caveats: Ophthalmopathy was separated from stable hyperthyroidism by a 13 V-J model. Model predictions of ophthalmopathy came a median about 6.3 months before onset.

This TCR came from a woman aged 18-35 years with Graves' hyperthyroidism. Material: blood. The chain carries TRBV4-1 and TRBJ1-1, with no clear D. The CDR3 here is CASSQGTAGHAEAFF. The CDR3 coding sequence is TGCGCCAGCAGCCAAGGCACGGCTGGTCACGCTGAAGCTTTCTTT.